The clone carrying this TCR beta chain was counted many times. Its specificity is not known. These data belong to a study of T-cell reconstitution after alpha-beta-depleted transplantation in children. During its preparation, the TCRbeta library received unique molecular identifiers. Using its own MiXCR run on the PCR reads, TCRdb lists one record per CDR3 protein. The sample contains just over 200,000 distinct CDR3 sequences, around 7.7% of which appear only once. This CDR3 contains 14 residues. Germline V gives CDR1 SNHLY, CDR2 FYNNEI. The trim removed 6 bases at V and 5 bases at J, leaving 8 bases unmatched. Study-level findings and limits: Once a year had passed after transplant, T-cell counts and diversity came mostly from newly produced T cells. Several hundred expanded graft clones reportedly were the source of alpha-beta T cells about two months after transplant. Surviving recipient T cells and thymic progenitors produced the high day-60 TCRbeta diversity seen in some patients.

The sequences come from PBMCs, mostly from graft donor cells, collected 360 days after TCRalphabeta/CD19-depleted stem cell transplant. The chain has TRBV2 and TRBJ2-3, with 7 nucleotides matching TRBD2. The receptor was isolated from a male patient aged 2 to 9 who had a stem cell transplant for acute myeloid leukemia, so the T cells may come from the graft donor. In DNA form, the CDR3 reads TGTGCCAGCAGGGGTGGCGTAGCGGGAGATACGCAGTATTTT. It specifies CASRGGVAGDTQYF.